This TCR beta chain was observed in a study of blood T cell repertoires in COVID-19. Turning to the study itself: Researchers got acute and convalescent COVID-19 samples from the United States, Italy and Spain.

Participant-reported clinical history was the basis for cohort assignment. Cohort 3 donors were reported recovered after two negative PCRs, clearance, or symptom resolution. In the original workflow: Reference gene primer amplification yielded estimated nucleated cell counts. Generated by immunoSEQ multiplex PCR, the TCRdb table keeps only in-frame clones and is missing some. That table furnishes V, J and clone size, whereas the DNA furnished D and trimming. The sample records 200,000 or so clones, 70% to 90% being singletons. The V end was cut by 0 bases, the J end by 4 bases, with 18 bases between. CDR1 is MRHNA and CDR2 is SNTAGT in the germline V gene. The CDR3 has 18 amino acids.

Sequencing was carried out using PBMCs or T cells enriched from blood (not recorded which). This clonotype originated in a man aged 25 to 40 who had recovered from COVID-19. The chain joins TRBV6-4 to TRBJ2-2, with D maybe TRBD2 (5 bases). In DNA, the CDR3 is TGTGCCAGCAGTGACTCGAACTTTCGGACTTGGGCCACCGGGGAGCTGTTTTTT. Amino acid sequence: CASSDSNFRTWATGELFF.